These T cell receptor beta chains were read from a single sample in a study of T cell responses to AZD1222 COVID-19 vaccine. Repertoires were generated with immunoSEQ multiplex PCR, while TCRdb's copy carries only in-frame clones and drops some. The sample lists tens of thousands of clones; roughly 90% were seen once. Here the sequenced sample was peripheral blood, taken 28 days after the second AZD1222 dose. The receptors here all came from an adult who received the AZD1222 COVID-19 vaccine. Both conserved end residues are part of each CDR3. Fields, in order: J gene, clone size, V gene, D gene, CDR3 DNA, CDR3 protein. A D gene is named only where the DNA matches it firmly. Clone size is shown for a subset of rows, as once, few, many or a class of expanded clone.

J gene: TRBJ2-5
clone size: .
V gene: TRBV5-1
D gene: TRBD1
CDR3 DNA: TGCGCCAGCAGCTCCCCCGGGACAGGGGAAGAGACCCAGTACTTC
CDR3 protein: CASSSPGTGEETQYF

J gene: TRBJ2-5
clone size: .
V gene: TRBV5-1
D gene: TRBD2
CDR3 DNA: TGCGCCAGCAGCTTGGGGACTAGTGGGGAGACCCAGTACTTC
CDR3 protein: CASSLGTSGETQYF

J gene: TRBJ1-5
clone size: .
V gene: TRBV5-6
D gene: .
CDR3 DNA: TGTGCCAGCAGCCGAAAGGCAGAGGGACAGCCCCAGCATTTT
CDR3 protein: CASSRKAEGQPQHF

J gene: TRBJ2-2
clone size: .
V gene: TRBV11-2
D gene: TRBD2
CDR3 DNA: TGTGCCAGCAGCTTAGTCCCTAGCGGGGGGCCGAACACCGGGGAGCTGTTTTTT
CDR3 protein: CASSLVPSGGPNTGELFF

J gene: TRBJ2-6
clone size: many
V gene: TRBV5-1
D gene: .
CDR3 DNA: TGCGCCAGCAGCTTGGAAGCAGGGAGGAGGTCTGGGGCCAACGTCCTGACTTTC
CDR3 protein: CASSLEAGRRSGANVLTF

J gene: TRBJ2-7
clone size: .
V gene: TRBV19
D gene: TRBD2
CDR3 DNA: TGTGCCAGTAGGGAGACTAGCGGGGCTACCTACGAGCAGTACTTC
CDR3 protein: CASRETSGATYEQYF

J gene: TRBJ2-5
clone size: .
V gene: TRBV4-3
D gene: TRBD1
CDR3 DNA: TGCGCCAGCAGCCCCTTGACAGGGACCGCGGTAGGGACCCAGTACTTC
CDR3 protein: CASSPLTGTAVGTQYF

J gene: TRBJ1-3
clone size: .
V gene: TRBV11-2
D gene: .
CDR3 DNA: TGTGCCAGCAGCTTAGTCGGGCCGGGAAACACCATATATTTT
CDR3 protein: CASSLVGPGNTIYF

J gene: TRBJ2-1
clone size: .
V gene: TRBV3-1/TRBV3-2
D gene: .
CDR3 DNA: TGTGCCACCGATGGCGGCCAGGGGCACAATGAGCAGTTCTTC
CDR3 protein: CATDGGQGHNEQFF

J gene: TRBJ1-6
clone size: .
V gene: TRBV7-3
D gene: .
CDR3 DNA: TGTGCCAGCAGCTTAACCGGACTTAGCTCACCCCTCCACTTT
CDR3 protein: CASSLTGLSSPLHF

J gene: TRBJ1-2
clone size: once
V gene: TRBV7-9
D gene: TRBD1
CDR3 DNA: TGTGCCAGCAGCTTAGAGGGGTCAGATAGGACAGGGCGCGGCTATGGCTACACCTTC
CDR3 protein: CASSLEGSDRTGRGYGYTF